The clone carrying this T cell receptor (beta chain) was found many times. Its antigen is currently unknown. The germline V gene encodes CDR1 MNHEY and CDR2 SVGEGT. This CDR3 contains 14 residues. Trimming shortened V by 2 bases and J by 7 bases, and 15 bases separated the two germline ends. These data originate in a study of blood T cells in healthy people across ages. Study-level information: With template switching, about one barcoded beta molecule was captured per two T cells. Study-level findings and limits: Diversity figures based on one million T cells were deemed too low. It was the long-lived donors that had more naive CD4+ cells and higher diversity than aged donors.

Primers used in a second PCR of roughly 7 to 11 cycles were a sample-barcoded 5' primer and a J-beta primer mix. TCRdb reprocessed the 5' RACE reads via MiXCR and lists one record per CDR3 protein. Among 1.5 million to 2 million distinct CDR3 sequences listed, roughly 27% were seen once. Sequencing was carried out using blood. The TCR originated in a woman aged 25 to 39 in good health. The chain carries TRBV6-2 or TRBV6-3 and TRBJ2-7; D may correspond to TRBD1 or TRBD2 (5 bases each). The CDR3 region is CASSYVRGASEQYF. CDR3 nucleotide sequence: TGTGCCAGCAGTTACGTTCGGGGCGCCTCAGAGCAGTACTTC.